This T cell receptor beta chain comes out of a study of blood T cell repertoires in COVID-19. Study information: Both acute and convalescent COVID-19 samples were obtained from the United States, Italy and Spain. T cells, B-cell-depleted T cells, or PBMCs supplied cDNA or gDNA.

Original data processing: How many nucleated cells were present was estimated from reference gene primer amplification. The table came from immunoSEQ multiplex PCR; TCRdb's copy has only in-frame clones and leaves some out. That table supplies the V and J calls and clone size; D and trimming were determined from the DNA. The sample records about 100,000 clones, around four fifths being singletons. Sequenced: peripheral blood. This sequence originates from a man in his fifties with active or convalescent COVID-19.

CDR3 sequence reads: CASSSDPGSGNTYEQYF. The CDR3 bases are TGCGCCAGCAGCTCCGATCCCGGCAGCGGGAATACCTACGAGCAGTACTTC. The chain recombines TRBV4-1 with TRBJ2-7, with 7 bases identical to TRBD2. Per the germline V gene, CDR1 is MGHRA and CDR2 is YSYEKL. Unmatched junction bases numbered 15, after V lost 5 bases and J lost 2 bases. The CDR3 runs to 17 residues.